These 11 T cell receptor beta chains share one sample of origin, sequenced in a study of CD8 T cells in ankylosing spondylitis. These TCRs are of unknown antigen specificity. One entry per CDR3 protein results from TCRdb running MiXCR on the 5' RACE reads. In the table there are approximately 500,000 distinct CDR3 sequences, over 9.5% of which are singletons. Findings of the study overall: A TCR beta motif of roughly 8 highly homologous variants appeared characteristic of ankylosing spondylitis blood.

Material: blood, either unsorted or a sorted T cell fraction (not recorded which). These receptor sequences come from a male donor with ankylosing spondylitis.

The gene calls are TRBV27 and TRBJ1-2; D remains unclear. Trimming left V 3 bases short and J 0 bases short, with 11 bases between. The CDR3 runs 15 residues. Germline V gene lookup returns CDR1 MNHEY and CDR2 SMNVEV (reference sequence). The CDR3 region has the DNA TGTGCCAGCAGTTTCAGCGGCAGCTCTAACTATGGCTACACCTTC. Protein: CASSFSGSSNYGYTF.

The V call is TRBV7-2, the J call TRBJ2-2; a possible D gene is TRBD1 (5 bases). V was pared by 6 bases and J by 5 bases, with 13 bases between. Germline V gene sequence: CDR1 SGHTA, CDR2 FQGNSA. The CDR3 spans 14 residues. CDR3 loop: CASRVQVITGELFF. CDR3 bases: TGTGCCAGCAGGGTACAGGTGATAACCGGGGAGCTGTTTTTT.

CDR3 coding DNA: TGCAGCGTTGAAGTGTCAGGGGGGAGCGAGCAGTACGTC. This encodes CSVEVSGGSEQYV. The gene calls are TRBV29-1 and TRBJ2-7; TRBD1 might be the D (7 bases). Germline V gene lookup returns CDR1 SQVTM and CDR2 ANQGSEA. V lost 1 base and J 6 bases, leaving 13 bases between the germline ends. The CDR3 extends over 13 amino acids.

This clonotype was counted only a few times. This chain links TRBV24-1 with TRBJ2-5; D ambiguous. Per the germline V gene, CDR1 is KGHDR and CDR2 is SFDVKD. The CDR3 extends over 16 amino acids. Trimming took 3 bases from V and 4 from J, leaving 17 bases between them. Here the CDR3 reads CATSDPASGIGETQYF. The CDR3 region has the DNA TGTGCCACCAGTGATCCCGCCTCTGGTATCGGAGAGACCCAGTACTTC.

The chain uses TRBV7-2 and TRBJ1-2, with D unclear. The CDR3 runs to 15 residues. The V end was cut by 1 base, the J end by 4 bases, with 13 bases between. Looked up from germline, CDR1 is SGHTA and CDR2 is FQGNSA. Here the CDR3 reads CASSLEAQDLYGYTF. CDR3 DNA sequence: TGTGCCAGCAGCTTAGAGGCGCAGGATCTCTATGGCTACACCTTC.

In its sample, this clonotype was seen a few times. The chain carries TRBV5-1 and TRBJ1-1; D might be TRBD1 (5 bases). Trimming cost V 4 bases and J 4 bases, with 14 bases left between them. This CDR3 spans 14 amino acids. Per germline, CDR1 SGHRS and CDR2 YFSETQ. CDR3 protein: CASSMTTGGTEAFF. The CDR3, as DNA: TGCGCCAGCAGCATGACAACTGGGGGCACTGAAGCTTTCTTT.

This clonotype was seen a few times. This rearrangement joins TRBV3-1 to TRBJ2-1; 10 nucleotides agree with TRBD2. The CDR3 contains 16 residues. V was clipped by 5 bases and J by 7 bases; unmatched bases: 11. CDR1 LGHDT and CDR2 YNNKEL come from the germline V gene (reference sequence). In nucleotides, the CDR3 is TGTGCCAGCAGCTTCCCCGGGACTAGCGATAGGAATGAGCAGTTCTTC. It yields the protein CASSFPGTSDRNEQFF.

J is TRBJ1-1 and V is TRBV19; TRBD1 matches 7 bases. Trimming at V came to 3 bases and at J to 6 bases, leaving 7 bases not matched to a gene. Germline V gives CDR1 LNHDA, CDR2 SQIVND (reference sequence). This CDR3 contains 14 residues. The CDR3 region is CASSMGAGTAEAFF. CDR3 sequence (DNA): TGTGCCAGTAGTATGGGGGCGGGGACAGCTGAAGCTTTCTTT.

The rearrangement uses TRBV11-2 and TRBJ1-3; D is possibly TRBD1 (6 bases). Germline CDR1 is SGHAT and CDR2 is FQNNGV. The length of the CDR3 is 14 residues. V lost 5 bases to trimming and J lost 4 bases, with 12 bases between them. The CDR3 DNA follows: TGTGCCAGCAGCCCCACAGGGCCCGGAAACACCATATATTTT. Translation: CASSPTGPGNTIYF.

This clonotype was recorded only once. The chain links TRBV27 to TRBJ1-6, with TRBD1 matching over 9 bases. J was trimmed by 7 bases and V by 10 bases; bases with no gene match: 11. The CDR3 length is 15 residues. CDR1 is MNHEY and CDR2 is SMNVEV in the germline V gene (reference sequence). The CDR3 sequence: CANRFRDRANSPLHF. The DNA of the CDR3 is TGTGCCAACAGATTCCGGGACAGGGCGAATTCACCCCTCCACTTT.

J is TRBJ1-1 and V is TRBV18; no firm D call. The germline gives CDR1 KGHSH, CDR2 LQKENI. This CDR3 has 14 amino acids. The V end was cut by 3 bases, the J end by 1 base, with 9 bases between. The DNA of the CDR3 is TGTGCCAGCTCACCTTTTGGCGGGAACACTGAAGCTTTCTTT. It codes for CASSPFGGNTEAFF.